This T cell receptor (beta chain) came from a study of blood T cell repertoires in COVID-19 (dated by TCRdb to 2020 to 2022). The study in broad terms: Collaborator samples came from the United States, Italy and Spain and covered acute and convalescent phases of COVID-19. A de-identified subject ID, COVID-19 status, age in years and sex were almost always included in the sample metadata. The repertoires were released in a freely available public database intended as a resource for research on the immune response to SARS-CoV-2. The material from the prospective study consisted of cDNA or gDNA derived from T cells, B-cell-depleted T cells, or PBMCs. Samples were obtained from the ongoing ImmuneRACE study (first 160 participants) and from over 1,000 subjects provided by 6 global collaborators. Subjects who had been exposed to COVID-19, were actively infected with it, or had recovered from it provided the deeply sampled blood TCRbeta repertoires that made up the dataset. Where available, HLA class I and class II types were taken from metadata supplied by the sample provider and were not determined by assay-based typing. The paper as a whole reports these results and caveats: Clinical and demographic metadata were provided uncurated, with the amount varying by source and participant.

Of note for this clone: Its antigen remains unidentified. Base qualities are missing; no much larger clone stands one base away.

TCRbeta CDR3 regions were amplified from genomic DNA by means of the immunoSEQ Assay, a bias-controlled multiplex PCR. As for how the authors treated the data: The number of nucleated cells in each sample was estimated by amplification of reference gene primers within the assay. Sequence reads were collapsed and filtered to measure the absolute abundance of every unique TCRbeta CDR3 rearrangement. For each sample, productive Simpson clonality was calculated as the square root of Simpson's diversity index across productive rearrangements. TCRdb stores this immuneACCESS table with in-frame sequences only. Part of the clones is absent; in the studies checked, under half of the shortfall reflects unresolved V genes, and no reason is known for the rest. That table is the source of V, J and clone size, and D and trimming were worked out from the DNA. This sample is represented by about 120,000 clones; 70% to 85% of them were singletons. Less than 9% of the sample lies in the top ten.

The CDR3 spans 16 residues, from the cysteine through the phenylalanine. The DNA shown is the 48-base CDR3, in frame from base 1. From a lookup of the germline V gene, CDR1 and CDR2 are SGHNT and YENEEA. V gives up 5 bases and J gives up 3 bases, and the segment between their germline ends measures 17 bases. Whole blood was collected in K2EDTA tubes by collaborating institutions according to the institutions' own protocols. For TCRbeta analysis, collaborators shipped samples in one of three forms: frozen whole blood, isolated PBMCs, or DNA extracted from either of those sample types. This TCR derives from a man in his 70s with active or convalescent COVID-19. The sample taken for sequencing was peripheral blood. The chain is made from TRBV11-3 and TRBJ1-3, and the D gene may be TRBD1, 6 bases matching. The nucleotide sequence reads as follows: TGTGCCAGCAGCCAACAGGGAATAGCTAGTGGAAACACCATATATTTT. It codes for CASSQQGIASGNTIYF.